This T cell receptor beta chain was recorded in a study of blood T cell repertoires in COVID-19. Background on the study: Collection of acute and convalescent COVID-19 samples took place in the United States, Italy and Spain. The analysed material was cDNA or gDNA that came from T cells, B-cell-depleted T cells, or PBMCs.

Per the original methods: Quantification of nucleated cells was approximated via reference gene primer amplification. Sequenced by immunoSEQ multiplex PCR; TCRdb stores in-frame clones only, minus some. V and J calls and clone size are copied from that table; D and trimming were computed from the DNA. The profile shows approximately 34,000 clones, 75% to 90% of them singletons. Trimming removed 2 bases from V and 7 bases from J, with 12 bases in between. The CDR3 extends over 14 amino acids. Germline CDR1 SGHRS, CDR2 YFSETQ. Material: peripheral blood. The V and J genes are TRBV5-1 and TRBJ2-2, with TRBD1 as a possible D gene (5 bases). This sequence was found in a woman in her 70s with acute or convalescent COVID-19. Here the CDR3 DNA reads TGCGCCAGCAGCTTCAGGGTTGAAGGCGGGGAGCTGTTTTTT. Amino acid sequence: CASSFRVEGGELFF.